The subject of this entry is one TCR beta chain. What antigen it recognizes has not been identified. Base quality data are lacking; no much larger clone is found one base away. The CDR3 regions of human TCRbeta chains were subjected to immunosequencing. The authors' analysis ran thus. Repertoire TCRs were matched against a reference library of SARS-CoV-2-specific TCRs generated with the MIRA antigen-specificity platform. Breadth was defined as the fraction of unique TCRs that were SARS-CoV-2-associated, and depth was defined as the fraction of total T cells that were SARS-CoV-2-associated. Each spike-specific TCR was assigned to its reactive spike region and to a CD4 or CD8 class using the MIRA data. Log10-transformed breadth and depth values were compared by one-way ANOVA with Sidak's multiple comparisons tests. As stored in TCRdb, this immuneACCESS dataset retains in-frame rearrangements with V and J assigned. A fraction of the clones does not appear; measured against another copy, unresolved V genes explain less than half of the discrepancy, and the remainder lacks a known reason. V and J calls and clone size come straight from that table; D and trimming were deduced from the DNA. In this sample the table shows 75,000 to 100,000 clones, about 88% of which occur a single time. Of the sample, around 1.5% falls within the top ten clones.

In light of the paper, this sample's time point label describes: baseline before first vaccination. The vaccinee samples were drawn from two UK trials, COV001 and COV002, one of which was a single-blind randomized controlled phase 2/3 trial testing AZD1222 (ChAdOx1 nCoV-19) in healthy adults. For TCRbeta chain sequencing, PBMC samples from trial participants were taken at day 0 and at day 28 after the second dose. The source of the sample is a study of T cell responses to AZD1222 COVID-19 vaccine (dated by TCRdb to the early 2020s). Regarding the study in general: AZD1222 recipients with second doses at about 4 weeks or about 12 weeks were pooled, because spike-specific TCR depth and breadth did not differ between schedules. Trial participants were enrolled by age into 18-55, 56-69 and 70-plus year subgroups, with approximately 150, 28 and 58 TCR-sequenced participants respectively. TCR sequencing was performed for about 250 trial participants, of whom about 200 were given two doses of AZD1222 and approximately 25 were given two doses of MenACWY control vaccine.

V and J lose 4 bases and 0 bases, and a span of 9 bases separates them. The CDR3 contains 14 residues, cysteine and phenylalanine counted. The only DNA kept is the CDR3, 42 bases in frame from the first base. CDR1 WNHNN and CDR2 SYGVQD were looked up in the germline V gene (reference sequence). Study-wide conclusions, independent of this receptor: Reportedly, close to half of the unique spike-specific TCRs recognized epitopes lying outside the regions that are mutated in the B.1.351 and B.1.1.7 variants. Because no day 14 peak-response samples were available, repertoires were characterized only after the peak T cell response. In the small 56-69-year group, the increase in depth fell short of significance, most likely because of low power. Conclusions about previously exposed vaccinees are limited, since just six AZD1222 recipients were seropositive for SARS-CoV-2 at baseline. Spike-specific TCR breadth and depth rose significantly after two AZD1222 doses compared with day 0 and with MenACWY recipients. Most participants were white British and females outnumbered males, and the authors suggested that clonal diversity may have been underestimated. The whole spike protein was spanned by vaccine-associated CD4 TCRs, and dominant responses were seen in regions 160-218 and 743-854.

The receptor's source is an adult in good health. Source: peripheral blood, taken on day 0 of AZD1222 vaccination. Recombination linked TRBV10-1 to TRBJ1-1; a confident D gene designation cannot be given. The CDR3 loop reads CASSGPRMNTEAFF. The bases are TGCGCCAGCAGTGGGCCCCGAATGAACACTGAAGCTTTCTTT.